One sample yielded the 10 T cell receptor beta chains listed below, sequenced in a study of cytomegalovirus exposure and HLA in healthy donors. PCR was performed using 60 Vbeta and 13 Jbeta primers. Generated by immunoSEQ multiplex PCR, the TCRdb table keeps only in-frame clones and is missing some. The sample has some 130,000 clones. The sample consisted of PBMCs. All receptors come from a man younger than 35 in good health and CMV-seronegative.

V and J are TRBV19 and TRBJ2-7, with TRBD1 matching 10 bases. The CDR3 loop spans 13 amino acids. The germline gives CDR1 LNHDA, CDR2 SQIVND (reference sequence). V was clipped by 8 bases and J by 5 bases; unmatched bases: 6. The CDR3 here is CASGRQGADEQYF. In DNA form, the CDR3 reads TGTGCCAGTGGACGACAGGGGGCGGACGAGCAGTACTTC.

The chain is built from TRBV6-6 and TRBJ2-1, with D uncertain. V lost 6 bases and J lost 7, with 13 bases in between. The CDR3 spans 13 residues. Germline CDR1 reads MNHNY; CDR2 reads SVGAGI (reference sequence). The CDR3 reads CASRTSDTNEQFF. In DNA form, the CDR3 reads TGTGCCAGCAGAACTTCCGACACGAATGAGCAGTTCTTC.

This chain uses TRBV28 with TRBJ1-2, with D possibly matching TRBD1 (5 bases). The germline V gene encodes CDR1 MDHEN and CDR2 SYDVKM. The length of the CDR3 is 14 residues. The V gene lost 6 bases and the J gene lost 6 bases, with 17 bases spanning the gap. The CDR3 DNA reads TGTGCCAGCAGCCGCAGGTCAGGGAAGGATGGCTACACCTTC. This translates into CASSRRSGKDGYTF.

The chain is built from TRBV7-8 and TRBJ2-5; no firm D call. Trimming shortened V by 8 bases and J by 4 bases, and 17 bases separated the two germline ends. The CDR3 spans 14 residues. CDR1 and CDR2 (germline): SGHVS, FQNEAQ. The CDR3 DNA sequence: TGTGCCAGCGCGAGCACGTTAAGGAGAGAGACCCAGTACTTC. It codes for CASASTLRRETQYF. The full variable domain, with the rest looked up from reference TRBV7-8 and TRBJ2-5, is GAGVSQSPRYKVAKRGQDVALRCDPISGHVSLFWYQQALGQGPEFLTYFQNEAQLDKSGLPSDRFFAERPEGSVSTLKIQRTQQEDSAVYLCASASTLRRETQYFGPGTRLLVL.

The rearrangement joins TRBV29-1 to TRBJ2-2, with D unclear. This CDR3 has 13 amino acids. V lost 4 bases, J lost 4 bases, and 10 bases lay in between. Per germline, CDR1 SQVTM and CDR2 ANQGSEA. The CDR3 is CSVVYSITGELFF. The DNA for the CDR3 is TGCAGCGTTGTGTACTCTATCACCGGGGAGCTGTTTTTT.

This chain joins TRBV29-1 and TRBJ2-2; maybe TRBD2 (6 bases). The CDR3 sequence is 15 residues long. Deletions cut 4 bases from V and 1 base from J, with 13 bases between. CDR1 and CDR2 (germline): SQVTM, ANQGSEA. The DNA for the CDR3 is TGCAGCGTTGCCCGCGGGACCGTGAACACCGGGGAGCTGTTTTTT. This sequence encodes CSVARGTVNTGELFF.

V gene TRBV9 combines with J gene TRBJ2-1; TRBD2 aligns across 7 bases. CDR3 length equals 14 residues. Germline V gene sequence: CDR1 SGDLS, CDR2 YYNGEE. V gave up 4 bases and J gave up 7 bases; unmatched junction bases: 8. This chain's CDR3 is CASSPRDYLNEQFF. In DNA, the CDR3 is TGTGCCAGCAGCCCGCGGGACTACCTTAATGAGCAGTTCTTC.

This sequence joins TRBV11-2 and TRBJ1-2, with 9 bases identical to TRBD1. V shed 5 bases, J shed 3 bases, and the junction held 4 bases outside the gene matches. Germline loops: CDR1 SGHAT, CDR2 FQNNGV. The CDR3 spans 14 residues. CDR3 region: CASSEQGADYGYTF. In nucleotides, the CDR3 is TGTGCCAGCAGCGAACAGGGGGCTGACTATGGCTACACCTTC.

As regards this clone: The junction and the germline gene differ at one end; a read error may be behind it. This sequence joins TRBV7-9 and TRBJ2-5; 8 bases are a match to TRBD2. The J call is uncertain, as TRBJ2-7 better fits the DNA end. The CDR3 has 14 residues. In germline, CDR1 is SEHNR, CDR2 FQNEAQ (reference sequence). The CDR3 protein is CASSQRELSHEQYF. The DNA of the CDR3 is TGTGCCAGCAGCCAGCGGGAGCTCTCCCACGAGCAGTACTTC.

V is TRBV29-1 and J is TRBJ1-2; D may be TRBD1 (6 bases). The CDR3 is 15 residues long. From germline, CDR1 is SQVTM and CDR2 ANQGSEA. V shed 7 bases and J shed 8 bases, with 26 bases lying between them. CDR3 protein: CSAYYTSQGPGGYTF. The DNA of the CDR3 is TGCAGCGCCTACTACACCTCACAGGGCCCCGGGGGCTACACCTTC.